The clone carrying this TCR beta chain was counted between two and nine times. The sample is drawn from a study of cytomegalovirus exposure and HLA in healthy donors. The CDR3 totals 15 residues. Germline CDR1 is SGHNT and CDR2 is YENEEA. Trimming pared 1 base from V and 5 bases from J, leaving 14 bases between. PCR involved 60 Vbeta and 13 Jbeta primers. Libraries were prepared by immunoSEQ multiplex PCR; TCRdb keeps only in-frame clonotypes and omits some of them. The sample lists about 190,000 clones, roughly 75% occurring once. The receptor's source is a young man in good health and CMV-seropositive. The gene calls are TRBV11-3 and TRBJ2-5; perhaps TRBD1 as D (5 bases). The material sequenced was PBMCs. CDR3 amino acids: CASSLGSDSLETQYF. The CDR3 nucleotides are TGTGCCAGCAGCTTAGGTTCCGACAGCCTGGAGACCCAGTACTTC.